This T cell receptor beta chain was observed in a study of early T cells in non-severe SARS-CoV-2 infection. At the level of the study: Unpaired chains resulted from sequencing bulk RNA of unsorted whole blood. Study findings and constraints: Matches to VDJdb favored anti-spike CD8 responses and missed private and CD4 specificities.

This clonotype was recorded many times. No antigen is known for it. Unmatched junction bases numbered 8, after V lost 5 bases and J lost 4 bases. The CDR3 covers 15 residues. Germline assignment: CDR1 DFQATT and CDR2 SNEGSKA (reference sequence). Individually, cDNA molecules had unique molecular identifiers attached to them. TCRdb re-derived calls from the 5' RACE reads in MiXCR, one entry per CDR3 protein. The sample includes about 17,000 distinct CDR3 sequences, roughly 5.1% of them seen just once. The sequencing sample was made of whole blood. V usage is TRBV20-1 and J usage is TRBJ2-1; 10 bases fit TRBD2. The sequence came from an adult who was a healthcare worker with PCR-confirmed SARS-CoV-2 infection or an uninfected control (not recorded which). The CDR3 sequence: CSASPLAGIYNEQFF. The DNA for the CDR3 is TGCAGTGCTTCCCCACTAGCGGGGATATACAATGAGCAGTTCTTC.